One T cell receptor beta chain is described in this entry. In the original analysis: Reference gene primers were amplified, and this amplification served to estimate nucleated cell counts. The table came from immunoSEQ multiplex PCR; TCRdb's copy has only in-frame clones and leaves some out. Clonal size and the V and J genes are those of that table, whereas D and trimming came from the DNA. The data contain about 280,000 clones, under 90% of them seen just once; the ten biggest clones take up just under 0.95%. The trim removed 0 bases at V and 3 bases at J, leaving 9 bases unmatched. The CDR3 covers 17 residues. Germline lookup yields CDR1 MNHEY and CDR2 SMNVEV (reference sequence). The sample belongs to a study of blood T cell repertoires in COVID-19. The wider study: PBMCs, B-cell-depleted T cells, or T cells were the source of the cDNA or gDNA that made up the material.

Sequencing was carried out using peripheral blood. The V and J genes are TRBV27 and TRBJ2-3; 7 bases align to TRBD2. The TCR sequence derives from a woman between 40 and 55 years old who had recovered from COVID-19. The CDR3 bases are TGTGCCAGCAGTTTATCGGTCCGAGGCGGGAGTACAGATACGCAGTATTTT. It yields the protein CASSLSVRGGSTDTQYF.